Listed here are 27 T cell receptor beta chains from one sample, sequenced in a study of blood T cell repertoires in COVID-19. Clones were read by immunoSEQ multiplex PCR, and TCRdb kept only the in-frame ones, dropping some. The sample consists of more than 70,000 clones, around 84% of them appearing once. The material sequenced was peripheral blood. The receptors derive from an elderly woman in a cohort sampled during active or convalescent COVID-19.

This clone has just one count. The chain has TRBV28 and TRBJ2-5; 7 bases map to TRBD2. Germline V gene sequence: CDR1 MDHEN, CDR2 SYDVKM. The V gene end was trimmed by 5 bases and the J gene end by 5 bases; junction bases not matched to a gene: 5. The CDR3 has 13 residues. CDR3 DNA: TGTGCCAGCAGTCCTAGGGGAGGGGAGACCCAGTACTTC. This sequence encodes CASSPRGGETQYF.

The J gene is TRBJ1-1, the V gene TRBV9; 7 bases agree with TRBD1. Germline loops: CDR1 SGDLS, CDR2 YYNGEE. V was clipped by 4 bases and J by 7 bases; unmatched bases: 7. This CDR3 region has 13 residues. CDR3 nucleotide sequence: TGTGCCAGCAGCCCAGGGGGAGTTGGTGAAGCTTTCTTT. It specifies CASSPGGVGEAFF.

The V gene is TRBV6-1, the J gene TRBJ1-5; D is ambiguous. Germline V gene sequence: CDR1 MNHNS, CDR2 SASEGT. V was clipped by 0 bases and J by 7 bases, with 13 bases between them. This CDR3 spans 15 amino acids. The DNA for the CDR3 is TGTGCCAGCAGTGAAGCGGAGGGATCAGGCCAGCCCCAGCATTTT. It yields the protein CASSEAEGSGQPQHF.

The genes are TRBV7-9 and TRBJ1-4, with TRBD1 identical over 7 bases. In germline, CDR1 is SEHNR, CDR2 FQNEAQ (reference sequence). The CDR3 consists of 16 residues. Losses at the gene ends were 5 bases for V and 0 bases for J; bases not matched to a gene: 6. The CDR3 region is CASSPRQGTTNEKLFF. The CDR3 coding sequence is TGTGCCAGCAGCCCCCGACAGGGAACAACTAATGAAAAACTGTTTTTT.

The rearrangement joins TRBV20-1 to TRBJ1-1; no clear D gene. The length of the CDR3 is 11 residues. Germline CDR1 reads DFQATT; CDR2 reads SNEGSKA (reference sequence). V gave up 5 bases and J gave up 7 bases, with 11 bases separating them. CDR3 nucleotides: TGCAGTGCTCGTGGCACTTTTGAAGCTTTCTTT. Protein product: CSARGTFEAFF.

This chain links TRBV19 with TRBJ2-1, with 8 nucleotides matching TRBD1. Germline loops: CDR1 LNHDA, CDR2 SQIVND (reference sequence). The CDR3 extends over 14 amino acids. The J segment lost 3 bases and the V segment lost 6 bases, leaving 4 bases of the junction unmatched. The CDR3 loop is CASRPGQVYNEQFF. CDR3 nucleotide sequence: TGTGCCAGTAGGCCGGGACAGGTCTACAATGAGCAGTTCTTC.

The rearrangement joins TRBV3-1 (or the pseudogene TRBV3-2) to TRBJ2-3, with 9 nucleotides matching TRBD2. V gave up 4 bases and J gave up 0 bases; unmatched junction bases: 5. This CDR3 spans 16 amino acids. The germline CDR1 and CDR2 sequences are LGHDT and YNNKEL (reference sequence). CDR3 sequence reads: CASSRTTSGSTDTQYF. CDR3 bases: TGTGCCAGCAGCCGAACGACTAGCGGAAGCACAGATACGCAGTATTTT.

The rearrangement joins TRBV4-1 to TRBJ2-3; maybe TRBD1 (6 bases). Germline loops: CDR1 MGHRA, CDR2 YSYEKL. This CDR3 has 15 residues. The germline V and J ends were trimmed by 5 bases and 4 bases, with 16 bases remaining between them. CDR3 DNA sequence: TGCGCCAGCAGCGCGCGGCACAGGGCCCCAGATACGCAGTATTTT. Protein sequence: CASSARHRAPDTQYF.

This clone has a single count. The chain couples TRBV5-6 to TRBJ2-7; TRBD2 agrees at 7 bases. The CDR3 has 12 residues. From germline, CDR1 is SGHDT and CDR2 YYEEEE. V gave up 4 bases and J gave up 6 bases; unmatched junction bases: 4. In DNA, the CDR3 is TGTGCCAGCAGCGGACTAGTCAGCGAGCAGTACGTC. It translates to CASSGLVSEQYV.

The V and J genes are TRBV29-1 and TRBJ2-3, with D possibly being TRBD1 (6 bases). The CDR3 is 12 residues long. With 8 bases removed from V and 4 bases from J, the gap between germline ends came to 13 bases. Germline CDR1 and CDR2: SQVTM and ANQGSEA. Written as DNA, the CDR3 is TGCAGCACTACAGGGCGGGCAGATACGCAGTATTTT. As protein: CSTTGRADTQYF.

The chain has TRBV18 and TRBJ2-3; 9 bases fit TRBD1. This CDR3 comprises 15 residues. In germline, CDR1 is KGHSH, CDR2 LQKENI. Trimming removed 3 bases from V and 3 bases from J; junction bases left unmatched: 4. The CDR3 is CASSPAGTGTDTQYF. The CDR3 DNA reads TGTGCCAGCTCACCGGCCGGGACAGGGACAGATACGCAGTATTTT.

CDR3 nucleotides: TGTGCCAGCAGCTTACAGGGGCAGAACACTGAAGCTTTCTTT. It yields the protein CASSLQGQNTEAFF. The chain links TRBV5-4 to TRBJ1-1; TRBD1 matches 7 bases. The CDR3 length is 14 residues. The V gene end was trimmed by 2 bases and the J gene end by 1 base; junction bases not matched to a gene: 2. Germline CDR1 reads SGHNT; CDR2 reads YYREEE (reference sequence). The full variable domain, in which reference TRBV5-4 and TRBJ1-1 provide the parts outside the CDR3, is ETGVTQSPTHLIKTRGQQVTLRCSSQSGHNTVSWYQQALGQGPQFIFQYYREEENGRGNFPPRFSGLQFPNYSSELNVNALELDDSALYLCASSLQGQNTEAFFGQGTRLTVV.

This clone was recorded only once. Here the CDR3 reads CASSQELERNEQYV. The CDR3 DNA sequence: TGTGCCAGCAGCCAAGAGTTAGAAAGAAACGAGCAGTACGTC. The chain is built from TRBV14 and TRBJ2-7; D is unclear. Trimming pared 0 bases from V and 5 bases from J, leaving 11 bases between. Germline V lookup: CDR1 SGHDN, CDR2 FVKESK. This CDR3 region has 14 residues.

The chain carries TRBV2 and TRBJ1-2; tentative D call: TRBD1 (5 bases). This CDR3 has 15 amino acids. Between the trimmed V and J ends, which lost 4 bases and 0 bases, there was a span of 12 bases. The V gene's germline CDR1 is SNHLY and CDR2 FYNNEI. CDR3: CASSGGQQSNYGYTF. In nucleotides, the CDR3 is TGTGCCAGCAGTGGGGGCCAGCAATCTAACTATGGCTACACCTTC.

This chain connects TRBV28 to TRBJ1-2; a possible D gene is TRBD1 (5 bases). This CDR3 contains 13 residues. V was shortened by 7 bases and J by 4 bases, with 13 bases between the two germline ends. The germline V gene has CDR1 MDHEN and CDR2 SYDVKM. The CDR3 is CASIQGSGYGYTF. As DNA, the CDR3 is TGTGCCAGCATCCAGGGTTCCGGCTATGGCTACACCTTC.

This chain joins TRBV6-5 and TRBJ2-1, with 11 bases lining up with TRBD2. V lost 0 bases, J lost 5 bases, and 3 bases stayed unmatched. The CDR3 length is 16 residues. Germline CDR1 and CDR2: MNHEY and SVGAGI. CDR3 in amino acids: CASSYSRLAGNNEQFF. The CDR3 DNA reads TGTGCCAGCAGTTACTCGAGACTAGCGGGAAACAATGAGCAGTTCTTC.

This clone showed up just a few times. CDR3 in amino acids: CASSFSVSGELFF. The CDR3 bases are TGTGCCAGCAGCTTTTCTGTATCCGGGGAGCTGTTTTTT. The chain has TRBV11-3 and TRBJ2-2, with unresolved D. V lost 3 bases and J lost 6, with 8 bases in between. The CDR3 spans 13 residues. Germline V gene data show CDR1 as SGHNT and CDR2 as YENEEA.

The J gene is TRBJ2-7, the V gene TRBV21-1; TRBD1 is the table's D call and was not checked against the DNA. TRBV21-1 is described as a pseudogene. The CDR3 sequence is 16 residues long. The CDR3 reads CASSKGGTAESYEQYV. The CDR3 nucleotides are TGTGCCAGCAGTAAAGGGGGGACAGCCGAATCCTACGAGCAGTACGTC.

The chain combines TRBV4-2 with TRBJ2-5; D might be TRBD1 (5 bases). Germline V lookup: CDR1 LGHNA, CDR2 YNFKEQ. Trimming pared 0 bases from V and 5 bases from J, leaving 10 bases between. This CDR3 is built from 14 residues. The CDR3 reads CASSQELQGETQYF. CDR3 nucleotides: TGTGCCAGCAGCCAAGAATTGCAGGGCGAGACCCAGTACTTC.

The chain joins TRBV7-2 to TRBJ2-5, with D possibly matching TRBD2 (6 bases). Germline CDR1 and CDR2: SGHTA and FQGNSA. V lost 1 base and J lost 5, with 14 bases in between. The CDR3 length is 15 residues. CDR3 sequence: CASSLVGGEWETQYF. CDR3 bases: TGTGCCAGCAGCTTAGTAGGAGGGGAGTGGGAGACCCAGTACTTC.

The chain employs TRBV18 and TRBJ1-1, with D hard to call. The V end lost 2 bases, the J end lost 3 bases, and 7 bases lay between the germline ends. This CDR3 contains 13 residues. CDR1 is KGHSH, CDR2 LQKENI, per germline. CDR3 residues: CASSPNRDTEAFF. The CDR3 DNA follows: TGTGCCAGCTCACCAAACCGGGACACTGAAGCTTTCTTT.

The chain links TRBV5-8 to TRBJ1-2; D is uncertain. V shed 0 bases and J shed 6 bases, with 12 bases lying between them. Germline V gene data show CDR1 as SGHTS and CDR2 as YDEGEE. The CDR3 length is 14 residues. This CDR3 reads CASSLVRSSHGYTF. CDR3 in DNA: TGTGCCAGCAGCTTGGTGCGGTCCAGCCATGGCTACACCTTC.

The chain uses TRBV24-1 and TRBJ1-2, with TRBD1 matching over 9 bases. Germline V gene data show CDR1 as KGHDR and CDR2 as SFDVKD. CDR3 length: 13 residues. The V gene end was trimmed by 4 bases and the J gene end by 8 bases; junction bases not matched to a gene: 4. The CDR3 sequence is CATSERTGVGYTF. CDR3 in DNA: TGTGCCACCAGTGAAAGGACAGGGGTCGGCTACACCTTC.

The J gene is TRBJ2-1, the V gene TRBV7-2; D unclear. The CDR3 has 14 residues. CDR1 is SGHTA, CDR2 FQGNSA, per germline. Trimming removed 5 bases from V and 0 bases from J, with 8 bases in between. The CDR3 is CASSPVSSYNEQFF. CDR3 bases: TGTGCCAGCAGCCCCGTGAGCTCCTACAATGAGCAGTTCTTC.

The V gene is TRBV28, the J gene TRBJ1-4, with TRBD1 matching 10 bases. Germline V gene sequence: CDR1 MDHEN, CDR2 SYDVKM. This CDR3 region has 21 residues. Trimming at V came to 2 bases and at J to 0 bases, leaving 15 bases not matched to a gene. The CDR3 reads CASSLRRPGQGTNPTNEKLFF. The CDR3 DNA sequence: TGTGCCAGCAGTTTACGCCGACCGGGACAGGGGACCAATCCAACTAATGAAAAACTGTTTTTT.

The J gene is TRBJ1-6, the V gene TRBV27, with unresolved D. The CDR3 is 15 residues long. The V gene lost 0 bases and the J gene lost 7 bases, with 10 bases spanning the gap. In germline, CDR1 is MNHEY, CDR2 SMNVEV (reference sequence). CDR3 coding DNA: TGTGCCAGCAGTTTATCAGGAGGTGAAAATTCACCCCTCCACTTT. This encodes CASSLSGGENSPLHF.

This rearrangement joins TRBV11-3 to TRBJ2-1, with TRBD2 matching 7 bases. Germline CDR1 and CDR2: SGHNT and YENEEA. J was trimmed by 0 bases and V by 5 bases; bases with no gene match: 4. This CDR3 contains 15 residues. CDR3 residues: CASSLSGVSYNEQFF. CDR3 nucleotides: TGTGCCAGCAGCCTAAGCGGGGTCTCCTACAATGAGCAGTTCTTC.